This TCR beta chain appears in the sequencing data of a study of T cell repertoires in cytomegalovirus infection. The CDR3 length is 15 residues. In germline, CDR1 is MNHEY, CDR2 SVGAGI. The V end lost 5 bases, the J end lost 0 bases, and 11 bases lay between the germline ends. TCRdb used MiXCR to reprocess the reads, holding one entry per CDR3 protein. The sample holds 250,000 to 300,000 distinct CDR3 sequences; roughly a quarter are singletons and the top ten take around 13%. The sequenced sample consisted of PBMCs. This TCR was recovered from a human donor in good health (CMV status not recorded). Some clones in this sample may be carry-over from other donors' samples. The chain combines TRBV6-5 with TRBJ2-1; perhaps D is TRBD1 or TRBD2 (6 bases each). The CDR3 sequence: CASSQGGSSYNEQFF. CDR3 DNA: TGTGCCAGCAGTCAAGGGGGGAGCTCCTACAATGAGCAGTTCTTC.